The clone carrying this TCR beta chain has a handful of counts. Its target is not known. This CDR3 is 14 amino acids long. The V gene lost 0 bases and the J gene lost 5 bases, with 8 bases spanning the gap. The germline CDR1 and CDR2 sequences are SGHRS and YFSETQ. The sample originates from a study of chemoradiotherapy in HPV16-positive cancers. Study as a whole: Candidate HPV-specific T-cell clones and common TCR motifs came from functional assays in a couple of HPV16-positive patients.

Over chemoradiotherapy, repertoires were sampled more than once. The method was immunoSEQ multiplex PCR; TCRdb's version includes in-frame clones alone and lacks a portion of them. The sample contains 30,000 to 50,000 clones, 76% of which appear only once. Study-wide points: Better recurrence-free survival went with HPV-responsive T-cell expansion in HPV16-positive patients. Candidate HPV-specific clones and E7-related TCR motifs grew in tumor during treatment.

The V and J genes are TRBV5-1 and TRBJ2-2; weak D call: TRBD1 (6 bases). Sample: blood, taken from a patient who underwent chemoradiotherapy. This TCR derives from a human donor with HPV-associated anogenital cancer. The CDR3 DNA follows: TGCGCCAGCAGCTTGGAGGGGGTTACCGGGGAGCTGTTTTTT. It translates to CASSLEGVTGELFF. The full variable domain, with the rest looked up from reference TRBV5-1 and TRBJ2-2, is KAGVTQTPRYLIKTRGQQVTLSCSPISGHRSVSWYQQTPGQGLQFLFEYFSETQRNKGNFPGRFSGRQFSNSRSEMNVSTLELGDSALYLCASSLEGVTGELFFGEGSRLTVL.